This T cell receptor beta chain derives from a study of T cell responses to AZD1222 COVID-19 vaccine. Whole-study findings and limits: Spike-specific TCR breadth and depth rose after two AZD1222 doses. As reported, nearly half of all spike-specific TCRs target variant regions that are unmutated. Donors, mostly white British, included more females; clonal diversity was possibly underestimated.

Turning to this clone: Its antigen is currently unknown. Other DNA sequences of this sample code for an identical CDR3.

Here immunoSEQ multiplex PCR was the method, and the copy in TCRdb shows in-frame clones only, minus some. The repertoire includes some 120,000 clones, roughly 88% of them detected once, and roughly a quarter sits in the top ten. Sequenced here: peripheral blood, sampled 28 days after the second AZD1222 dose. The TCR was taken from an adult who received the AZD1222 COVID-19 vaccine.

The CDR3 nucleotides read TGTGCCAGCAGCCAAGTTGGGGAAGCTTTCTTT. Protein sequence: CASSQVGEAFF. The chain carries TRBV3-1 (or the pseudogene TRBV3-2) and TRBJ1-1; D is ambiguous. Germline CDR1 is LGHDT and CDR2 is YNNKEL (reference sequence). Trimming took off 1 base at V and 8 bases at J, with 5 bases between the two ends. The CDR3 consists of 11 residues.